This T cell receptor (beta chain) was identified during a study of blood T cell repertoires in COVID-19. The overall study: COVID-19 samples from acute and convalescent phases originated in the United States, Italy and Spain.

Germline CDR1 reads WNHNN; CDR2 reads SYGVQD (reference sequence). The J segment lost 10 bases and the V segment lost 5 bases, leaving 6 bases of the junction unmatched. This CDR3 has 14 residues. Participant-given clinical history determined each cohort assignment. Cohort 3 donors counted as recovered after two negative PCRs, clearance, or resolved symptoms. Using immunoSEQ multiplex PCR, the repertoire was profiled, and TCRdb retains in-frame clones only, with some absent. The sample consists of over 200,000 clones, around 85% of them appearing once. Sequenced input: PBMCs or T cells enriched from blood (not recorded which). This sequence was found in a man aged 35 to 55 who had recovered from COVID-19. The chain recombines TRBV10-1 with TRBJ2-1; 12 bases are shared with TRBD1. CDR3: CASSPGQGAGEQFF. The CDR3, as DNA: TGCGCCAGCAGTCCGGGACAGGGGGCAGGAGAGCAGTTCTTC.